This passage covers 28 T cell receptor beta chains from one sample sequenced in a study of response to subunit inactivated influenza vaccine. TCRdb reprocessed the RT-PCR reads with MiXCR, giving one entry per CDR3 protein. The repertoire holds a few hundred thousand distinct CDR3 sequences, roughly a fifth seen once, with roughly 10% in the top ten. The material was PBMCs from blood, obtained about 19 months after vaccination. Receptor source: a man aged 45-69 years who received an inactivated influenza vaccine.

V gene TRBV6-2 or TRBV6-3 combines with J gene TRBJ2-2; D is ambiguous. CDR3 length: 17 amino acids. The V end was cut by 0 bases, the J end by 0 bases, with 11 bases between. Germline V lookup: CDR1 MNHEY, CDR2 SVGEGT. CDR3 region: CASSYSTPRANTGELFF. Written as DNA, the CDR3 is TGTGCCAGCAGTTACTCGACCCCTAGGGCGAACACCGGGGAGCTGTTTTTT.

This sequence joins TRBV6-1 and TRBJ2-7; 11 bases are a match to TRBD2. Unmatched junction bases numbered 8, after V lost 6 bases and J lost 1 base. Germline V gene data show CDR1 as MNHNS and CDR2 as SASEGT. This CDR3 contains 16 residues. CDR3 protein: CASRRTSGPNSYEQYF. Written as DNA, the CDR3 is TGTGCCAGCAGAAGGACTAGCGGGCCCAATTCCTACGAGCAGTACTTC.

This sequence joins TRBV6-6 and TRBJ1-1; no reliable D call. The length of the CDR3 is 13 residues. V dropped 3 bases and J dropped 6 bases, with 11 bases sitting between them. Germline V gene lookup returns CDR1 MNHNY and CDR2 SVGAGI (reference sequence). The CDR3 DNA reads TGTGCCAGCAGTTATCACGTTTTAGCTGAAGCTTTCTTT. This gives the protein CASSYHVLAEAFF.

The chain combines TRBV7-6 with TRBJ2-7; either TRBD1 or TRBD2 may fit D (6 bases each). CDR1 SGHVS and CDR2 FNYEAQ come from the germline V gene. The CDR3 runs to 15 residues. V lost 2 bases, J lost 2 bases, and 13 bases lay in between. CDR3 loop: CASSLSGAVPYEQYF. The CDR3 DNA is TGTGCCAGCAGCTTATCGGGGGCGGTCCCCTACGAGCAGTACTTC.

This chain links TRBV28 with TRBJ1-2, with D uncertain. V was pared by 7 bases and J by 4 bases, with 19 bases between. Germline V gene sequence: CDR1 MDHEN, CDR2 SYDVKM. The CDR3 spans 15 residues. The CDR3 DNA is TGTGCCAGCACCCGAAACCGGGGAGGGATCTATGGCTACACCTTC. This codes for CASTRNRGGIYGYTF.

V and J are TRBV28 and TRBJ2-7; D may be TRBD1 (5 bases). The germline gives CDR1 MDHEN, CDR2 SYDVKM. The CDR3 is 12 amino acids. Trimming stripped 6 bases from V and 6 bases from J, with 12 bases between. The CDR3 coding sequence is TGTGCCAGCAGCTCAGGGTTAGGCGAGCAGTACTTC. Its translation is CASSSGLGEQYF.

The chain is built from TRBV4-2 and TRBJ2-2; D possibly matches TRBD1 or TRBD2 (5 bases each). The V end was cut by 4 bases, the J end by 6 bases, with 15 bases between. Germline values: CDR1 LGHNA, CDR2 YNFKEQ. The length of the CDR3 is 15 residues. In DNA form, the CDR3 reads TGTGCCAGCAGCCTCGGGACGGCCGCGCCCGGGGAGCTGTTTTTT. It yields the protein CASSLGTAAPGELFF.

The CDR3 DNA sequence: TGTGCCAGCAGTTTAAGGGGAGCGAACTATGCCTACGAGCAGTACTTC. Protein sequence: CASSLRGANYAYEQYF. The rearrangement uses TRBV12-3 or TRBV12-4 and TRBJ2-7; D is tentatively TRBD1 or TRBD2 (5 bases each). Trimming took off 2 bases at V and 2 bases at J, with 16 bases between the two ends. The CDR3 contains 16 residues.

V is TRBV7-3 and J is TRBJ2-7; D unresolved. Germline values: CDR1 SGHTA, CDR2 FQGTGA. The CDR3 extends over 14 amino acids. The germline V and J ends were trimmed by 1 base and 3 bases, with 10 bases remaining between them. The chain's CDR3 is CASSLMPGNYEQYF. The CDR3 bases are TGTGCCAGCAGCTTAATGCCCGGAAACTACGAGCAGTACTTC.

The chain recombines TRBV7-9 with TRBJ1-2; D not resolved. This CDR3 contains 13 residues. Trimming stripped 8 bases from V and 1 base from J, with 11 bases between. The germline V gene encodes CDR1 SEHNR and CDR2 FQNEAQ (reference sequence). In nucleotides, the CDR3 is TGTGCCAGCTTTGAGCCGGATAACTATGGCTACACCTTC. The encoded protein is CASFEPDNYGYTF.

In its sample, this clonotype was seen many times. The chain joins TRBV4-2 to TRBJ1-5; D unresolved. Trimming removed 0 bases at V and 0 bases at J, with 3 bases between. This CDR3 is built from 14 residues. Germline V gene lookup returns CDR1 LGHNA and CDR2 YNFKEQ. As DNA, the CDR3 is TGTGCCAGCAGCCAAGATGGTAGCAATCAGCCCCAGCATTTT. Its protein is CASSQDGSNQPQHF.

There are many counts of this clonotype. The chain links TRBV20-1 to TRBJ1-1; D gene uncertain. Germline V CDR1 and CDR2: DFQATT, SNEGSKA (reference sequence). V dropped 3 bases and J dropped 4 bases, with 9 bases sitting between them. CDR3 length: 12 residues. In DNA, the CDR3 is TGCAGTGCTAGTCAAAGGAGCACTGAAGCTTTCTTT. Translating gives CSASQRSTEAFF.

This clonotype was recorded at least ten times. The rearrangement joins TRBV14 to TRBJ1-6; maybe TRBD1 (5 bases). The V end lost 1 base, the J end lost 9 bases, and 7 bases lay between the germline ends. CDR3 length equals 13 residues. From germline, CDR1 is SGHDN and CDR2 FVKESK. The CDR3 DNA reads as TGTGCCAGCAGCCAAGCAGGGTTTTCACCCCTCCACTTT. Translated, it gives CASSQAGFSPLHF.

This clonotype was seen many times. The chain links TRBV28 to TRBJ1-2; D not resolved. Between the trimmed V and J ends, which lost 5 bases and 2 bases, there was a span of 12 bases. Germline V CDR1 and CDR2: MDHEN, SYDVKM. This CDR3 has 14 amino acids. The CDR3 protein is CASSTPTGNYGYTF. The CDR3 nucleotides read TGTGCCAGCAGTACCCCGACGGGGAACTATGGCTACACCTTC.

This clonotype turned up a few times. The chain is built from TRBV4-2 and TRBJ1-6; 7 bases line up with TRBD1. The J segment lost 8 bases and the V segment lost 0 bases, leaving 4 bases of the junction unmatched. Per germline, CDR1 LGHNA and CDR2 YNFKEQ. This CDR3 is built from 15 residues. CDR3 sequence: CASSQDIRGDSPLHF. The CDR3 coding sequence is TGTGCCAGCAGCCAAGATATCAGGGGGGATTCACCCCTCCACTTT.

On this clonotype: This clone may be a read error of a much larger clone one base away. V gene TRBV20-1 combines with J gene TRBJ2-1; D remains unclear. This CDR3 has 14 amino acids. Germline CDR1 is DFQATT and CDR2 is SNEGSKA (reference sequence). CDR3 loop: CSAREGSSFNEQFF. The CDR3 DNA reads TGCAGTGCTAGAGAAGGTAGCTCCTTCAATGAGCAGTTCTTC.

This clonotype was detected many times. DNA for the CDR3: TGCGCCAGCAGCTTGGAAATCAATCAGCCCCAGCATTTT. This gives the protein CASSLEINQPQHF. The chain carries TRBV5-1 and TRBJ1-5; D gene unclear. CDR1 is SGHRS and CDR2 is YFSETQ in the germline V gene. V lost 0 bases and J 3 bases, leaving 4 bases between the germline ends. The CDR3 is 13 amino acids.

This clonotype has more than one count but fewer than ten. The genes are TRBV11-2 and TRBJ2-1; D is undetermined. The CDR3 sequence is 12 residues long. Germline values: CDR1 SGHAT, CDR2 FQNNGV. Trimming pared 4 bases from V and 8 bases from J, leaving 9 bases between. The DNA of the CDR3 is TGTGCCAGCAGCTCCCTCGTCGATGAGCAGTTCTTC. Amino acids: CASSSLVDEQFF. The full variable domain, with the rest looked up from reference TRBV11-2 and TRBJ2-1, is EAGVAQSPRYKIIEKRQSVAFWCNPISGHATLYWYQQILGQGPKLLIQFQNNGVVDDSQLPKDRFSAERLKGVDSTLKIQPAKLEDSAVYLCASSSLVDEQFFGPGTRLTVL.

Only a few counts were recorded for this clonotype. The V and J genes are TRBV5-1 and TRBJ1-6, with a possible D match to TRBD1 (6 bases). There are 14 residues in the CDR3. Germline values: CDR1 SGHRS, CDR2 YFSETQ. V was cut by 3 bases and J by 3 bases, with 7 bases left in between. The CDR3 region is CASSWTVYNSPLHF. In nucleotides, the CDR3 is TGCGCCAGCAGCTGGACAGTCTATAATTCACCCCTCCACTTT.

This clonotype has a handful of counts. The V gene is TRBV30, the J gene TRBJ2-3; D unresolved. Germline V CDR1 and CDR2: GTSNPN, SVGIG (reference sequence). V was trimmed by 3 bases and J by 0 bases, leaving 7 bases between them. The CDR3 runs to 13 residues. The CDR3 region is CAWSGSSTDTQYF. Here the CDR3 DNA reads TGTGCCTGGAGCGGATCTAGCACAGATACGCAGTATTTT.

This clonotype came up a few times. The CDR3 loop is CASSGGLAGVGNEQFF. Here the CDR3 DNA reads TGTGCCAGCAGTGGAGGACTAGCGGGAGTGGGCAATGAGCAGTTCTTC. The chain couples TRBV2 to TRBJ2-1; 13 nucleotides agree with TRBD2. The CDR3 length is 16 residues. CDR1 SNHLY and CDR2 FYNNEI come from the germline V gene. Trimming removed 4 bases from V and 6 bases from J; junction bases left unmatched: 6.

This clonotype was detected a few times. The V and J genes are TRBV7-2 and TRBJ1-2; D unresolved. This CDR3 has 13 amino acids. V was trimmed by 5 bases and J by 9 bases, leaving 16 bases between them. From germline, CDR1 is SGHTA and CDR2 FQGNSA. The CDR3 region has the DNA TGTGCCAGCAGCCTAGAACAGAGCCGGAGCTACACCTTC. Translating it yields CASSLEQSRSYTF.

This chain joins TRBV12-3 or TRBV12-4 and TRBJ1-4; TRBD1 matches at 8 bases. J lost 6 bases, V lost 3 bases, and 3 bases had no gene match. The CDR3 extends over 14 amino acids. The CDR3 region is CASSLTGVYEKLFF. The CDR3, as DNA: TGTGCCAGCAGTTTGACAGGGGTTTATGAAAAACTGTTTTTT.

V and J are TRBV15 and TRBJ1-2, with TRBD1 matching over 9 bases. The V gene's germline CDR1 is LNHNV and CDR2 YYDKDF (reference sequence). After removal of 3 bases from V and 4 bases from J, the junction contained 6 bases not matched to a gene. CDR3 size: 15 residues. This CDR3 is CATSSGTGWTYGYTF. In DNA, the CDR3 is TGTGCCACCAGCAGCGGGACAGGGTGGACCTATGGCTACACCTTC. Using reference TRBV15 and TRBJ1-2 for the parts outside the CDR3, the full variable domain is DAMVIQNPRYQVTQFGKPVTLSCSQTLNHNVMYWYQQKSSQAPKLLFHYYDKDFNNEADTPDNFQSRRPNTSFCFLDIRSPGLGDTAMYLCATSSGTGWTYGYTFGSGTRLTVV.

This clonotype was seen more than once but under ten times. The chain uses TRBV7-9 and TRBJ2-7, with 7 bases aligning to TRBD1. CDR3 length: 13 amino acids. The V gene's germline CDR1 is SEHNR and CDR2 FQNEAQ (reference sequence). V lost 4 bases and J lost 7; bases outside the gene matches: 7. The DNA of the CDR3 is TGTGCCAGCAGCTCAGGGACAGTTAAAGAGCAGTACTTC. Protein product: CASSSGTVKEQYF.

This clonotype was observed a few times. J is TRBJ1-1 and V is TRBV7-9; D gene uncertain. The CDR3 runs 15 residues. The V gene's germline CDR1 is SEHNR and CDR2 FQNEAQ (reference sequence). The V and J ends lost 1 base and 3 bases respectively, with 12 bases between them. The CDR3 DNA follows: TGTGCCAGCAGCTTAGGTAACAGTGGATACACTGAAGCTTTCTTT. It yields the protein CASSLGNSGYTEAFF.

The chain combines TRBV25-1 with TRBJ1-2, with 10 bases fitting TRBD1. The V gene's germline CDR1 is MGHDK and CDR2 SYGVNS. V gave up 3 bases and J gave up 8 bases; unmatched junction bases: 21. The CDR3 has 19 residues. The CDR3 is CASSDSWTGGGFSGSGYTF. The CDR3 bases are TGTGCCAGCAGTGATTCCTGGACAGGGGGAGGATTTAGTGGTTCGGGCTACACCTTC.

This clonotype has only a few counts. The chain links TRBV3-1 to TRBJ1-5; D remains ambiguous. The CDR3 sequence is 12 residues long. From germline, CDR1 is LGHDT and CDR2 YNNKEL (reference sequence). V lost 1 base and J lost 6, with 4 bases in between. CDR3 in amino acids: CASSQAGQPQHF. The CDR3 DNA reads TGTGCCAGCAGCCAAGCTGGTCAGCCCCAGCATTTT.